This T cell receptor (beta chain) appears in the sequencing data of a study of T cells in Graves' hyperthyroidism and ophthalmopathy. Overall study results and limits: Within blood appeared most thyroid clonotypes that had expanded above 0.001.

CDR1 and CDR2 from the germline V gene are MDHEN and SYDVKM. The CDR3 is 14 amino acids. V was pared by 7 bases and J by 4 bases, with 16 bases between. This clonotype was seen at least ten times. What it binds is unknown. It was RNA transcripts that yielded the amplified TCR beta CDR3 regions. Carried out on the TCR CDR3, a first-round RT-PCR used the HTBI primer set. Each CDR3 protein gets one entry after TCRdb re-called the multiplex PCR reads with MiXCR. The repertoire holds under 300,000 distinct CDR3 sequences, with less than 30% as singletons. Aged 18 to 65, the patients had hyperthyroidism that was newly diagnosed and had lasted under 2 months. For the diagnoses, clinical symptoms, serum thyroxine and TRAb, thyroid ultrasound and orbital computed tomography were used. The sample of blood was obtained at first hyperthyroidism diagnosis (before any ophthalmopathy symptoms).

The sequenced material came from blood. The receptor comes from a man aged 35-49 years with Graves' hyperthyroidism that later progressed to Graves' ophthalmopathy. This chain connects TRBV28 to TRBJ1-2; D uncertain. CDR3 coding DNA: TGTGCCAGCAATACTAGACCGGGTACCTATGGCTACACCTTC. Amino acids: CASNTRPGTYGYTF.